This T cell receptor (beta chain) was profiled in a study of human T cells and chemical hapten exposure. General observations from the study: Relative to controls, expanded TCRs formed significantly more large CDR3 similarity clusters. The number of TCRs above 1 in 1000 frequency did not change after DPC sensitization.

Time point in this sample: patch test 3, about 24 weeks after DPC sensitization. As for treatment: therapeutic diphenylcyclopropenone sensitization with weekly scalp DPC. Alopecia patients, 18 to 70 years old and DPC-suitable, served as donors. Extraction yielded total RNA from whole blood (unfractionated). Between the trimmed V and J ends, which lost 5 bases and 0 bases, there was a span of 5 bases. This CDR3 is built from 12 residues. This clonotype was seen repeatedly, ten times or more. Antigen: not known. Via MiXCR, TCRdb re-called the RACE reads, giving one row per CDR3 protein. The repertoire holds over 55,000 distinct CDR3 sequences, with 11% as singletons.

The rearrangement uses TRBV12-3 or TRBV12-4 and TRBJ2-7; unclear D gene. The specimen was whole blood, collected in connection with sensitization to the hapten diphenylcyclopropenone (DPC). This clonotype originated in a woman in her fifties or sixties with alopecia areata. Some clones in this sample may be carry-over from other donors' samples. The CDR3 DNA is TGTGCCAGCAGTCGCCTCTCCTACGAGCAGTACTTC. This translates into CASSRLSYEQYF.